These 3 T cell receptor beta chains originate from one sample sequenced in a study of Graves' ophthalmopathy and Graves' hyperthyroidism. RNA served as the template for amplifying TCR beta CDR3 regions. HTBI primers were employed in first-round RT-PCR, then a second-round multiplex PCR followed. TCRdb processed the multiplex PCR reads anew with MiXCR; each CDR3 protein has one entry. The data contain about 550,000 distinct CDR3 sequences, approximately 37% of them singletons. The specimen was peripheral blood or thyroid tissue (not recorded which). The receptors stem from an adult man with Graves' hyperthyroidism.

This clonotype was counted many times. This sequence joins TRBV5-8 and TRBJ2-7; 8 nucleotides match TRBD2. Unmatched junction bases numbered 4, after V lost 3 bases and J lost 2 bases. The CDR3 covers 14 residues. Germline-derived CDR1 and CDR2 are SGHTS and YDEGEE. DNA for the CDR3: TGTGCCAGCAGCTCCCCCGGGAGGGCCTACGAGCAGTACTTC. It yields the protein CASSSPGRAYEQYF. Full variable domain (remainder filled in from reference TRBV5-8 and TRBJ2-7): EAGVTQSPTHLIKTRGQQATLRCSPISGHTSVYWYQQALGLGLQFLLWYDEGEERNRGNFPPRFSGRQFPNYSSELNVNALELEDSALYLCASSSPGRAYEQYFGPGTRLTVT.

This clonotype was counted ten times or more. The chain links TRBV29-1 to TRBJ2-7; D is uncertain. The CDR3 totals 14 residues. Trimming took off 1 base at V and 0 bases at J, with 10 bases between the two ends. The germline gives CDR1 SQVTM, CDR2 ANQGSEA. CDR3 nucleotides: TGCAGCGTTGAAGGCGGATGGAGCTCCTACGAGCAGTACTTC. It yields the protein CSVEGGWSSYEQYF.

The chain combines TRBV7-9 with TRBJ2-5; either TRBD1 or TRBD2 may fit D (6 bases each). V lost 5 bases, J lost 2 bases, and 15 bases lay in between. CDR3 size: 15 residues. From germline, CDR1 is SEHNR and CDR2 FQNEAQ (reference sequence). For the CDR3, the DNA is TGTGCCAGCAGCCCGGAGGGGGAAGAACAAGAGACCCAGTACTTC. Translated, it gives CASSPEGEEQETQYF. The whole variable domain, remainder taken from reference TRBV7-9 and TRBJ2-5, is DTGVSQNPRHKITKRGQNVTFRCDPISEHNRLYWYRQTLGQGPEFLTYFQNEAQLEKSRLLSDRFSAERPKGSFSTLEIQRTEQGDSAMYLCASSPEGEEQETQYFGPGTRLLVL.